This T cell receptor beta chain appears in the sequencing data of a study of blood T cell repertoires in COVID-19. Study summary: Both acute and convalescent COVID-19 samples were obtained from the United States, Italy and Spain. Nucleic acid was either cDNA or gDNA, and it came from T cells, B-cell-depleted T cells, or PBMCs.

Measured with immunoSEQ multiplex PCR; TCRdb has only the in-frame clones, and not every one. This table has about 160,000 clones, around 80% appearing once. Deletions cut 6 bases from V and 5 bases from J, with 16 bases between. Germline CDR1 is ENHRY and CDR2 is SYGVKD. This CDR3 has 15 residues. This chain connects TRBV10-3 to TRBJ2-2; D may be TRBD2 (7 bases). The sequence came from a woman older than 75 with acute or convalescent COVID-19. The sequenced material came from peripheral blood. The CDR3 reads CAIRGREGETGELFF. Here the CDR3 DNA reads TGTGCCATCAGAGGGAGGGAGGGGGAAACCGGGGAGCTGTTTTTT.